This T cell receptor beta chain was identified in a study of T-cell reconstitution after alpha-beta-depleted transplantation in children. As to this clonotype: The target antigen is unknown.

Germline V gene data show CDR1 as SGHDT and CDR2 as YYEEEE. The CDR3 contains 14 residues. J was trimmed by 6 bases and V by 0 bases; bases with no gene match: 5. Points from the study as a whole: Several hundred rapidly expanded clones from non-depleted graft cells reportedly supplied alpha-beta T cells about two months post-transplant.

The TCRbeta library was prepared with unique molecular identifiers. TCRdb re-derived calls from the PCR reads in MiXCR, one entry per CDR3 protein. The top ten hold 25% to 35% of the sample, which has 800,000 to 1,000,000 distinct CDR3 sequences, 25% to 30% seen once. The source was PBMCs, mostly from graft donor cells, collected 360 days after TCRalphabeta/CD19-depleted stem cell transplant. The chain carries TRBV5-6 and TRBJ1-1, with 7 bases matching TRBD1. The receptor was derived from a boy in the first two years of life who had a stem cell transplant for SCID, so the T cells may come from the graft donor. The CDR3 sequence is CASSLGGDSSEAFF. The CDR3 DNA follows: TGTGCCAGCAGCTTGGGGGGGGACAGCTCTGAAGCTTTCTTT.